Each of the 16 T cell receptor beta chains below was sequenced from the same sample in a study of T cell repertoires in cytomegalovirus infection. Each CDR3 protein is one row after TCRdb ran MiXCR on the reads. The sample holds approximately 490,000 distinct CDR3 sequences, about 10% seen once. Sequencing was carried out using PBMCs. The receptors were sampled from a human donor in good health (CMV status not recorded). Some clones in this sample may be carry-over from other donors' samples.

In this sample, this clonotype turned up many times. The rearrangement joins TRBV7-8 to TRBJ1-6; TRBD1 matches 7 bases. This CDR3 comprises 13 residues. V lost 4 bases, J lost 17 bases, and 11 bases stayed unmatched. Germline CDR1 reads SGHVS; CDR2 reads FQNEAQ. The CDR3 here is CASSSDYRGGVHF. The CDR3 nucleotides are TGTGCCAGCAGCTCCGACTACAGGGGCGGGGTCCACTTT.

This chain uses TRBV20-1 with TRBJ1-1, with a weak D call TRBD1 (6 bases). The CDR3 is made up of 14 amino acids. V was cut by 5 bases and J by 0 bases, with 13 bases left in between. Germline V gene data show CDR1 as DFQATT and CDR2 as SNEGSKA (reference sequence). CDR3 DNA sequence: TGCAGTGCTGTACAGGGTTTACTGAACACTGAAGCTTTCTTT. Its translation: CSAVQGLLNTEAFF.

This clonotype appeared many times. V is TRBV11-2 and J is TRBJ1-1; possible D gene TRBD1, 6 bases. The CDR3 length is 16 residues. Germline V gives CDR1 SGHAT, CDR2 FQNNGV. V shed 4 bases and J shed 0 bases, with 15 bases lying between them. DNA of the CDR3: TGTGCCAGCAGCTCGACAGGCCGCTCCATGAACACTGAAGCTTTCTTT. Protein sequence: CASSSTGRSMNTEAFF.

This clonotype was observed at least ten times. V is TRBV5-4 and J is TRBJ2-7, with D perhaps matching TRBD2 (6 bases). The CDR3 runs to 13 residues. Germline-derived CDR1 and CDR2 are SGHNT and YYREEE (reference sequence). V was pared by 0 bases and J by 6 bases, with 10 bases between. CDR3: CASSLAGGTEQYF. CDR3 in DNA: TGTGCCAGCAGCTTGGCCGGCGGGACCGAGCAGTACTTC.

This clonotype was detected many times. The CDR3 here is CASSLDWPVVDTQYF. The CDR3, as DNA: TGTGCCAGCAGCCTAGACTGGCCTGTGGTGGATACGCAGTATTTT. V and J are TRBV4-2 and TRBJ2-3; D is ambiguous. Germline CDR1 reads LGHNA; CDR2 reads YNFKEQ. Trimming took 4 bases from V and 6 from J, leaving 17 bases between them. This CDR3 has 15 amino acids.

Only a few counts were recorded for this clonotype. The V call is TRBV18, the J call TRBJ2-1; possibly TRBD1 for D (6 bases). Trimming cost V 2 bases and J 5 bases, with 19 bases left between them. The germline V gene encodes CDR1 KGHSH and CDR2 LQKENI. The CDR3 is made up of 17 amino acids. CDR3 coding DNA: TGTGCCAGCTCACCAACACCCCGACAGGATTCTAACAATGAGCAGTTCTTC. This codes for CASSPTPRQDSNNEQFF.

At least ten counts were recorded for this clonotype. The chain employs TRBV12-3 or TRBV12-4 and TRBJ1-2; D remains unclear. CDR3 length equals 15 residues. V lost 0 bases and J lost 4, with 12 bases in between. Here the CDR3 DNA reads TGTGCCAGCAGTTTAGCCTCTGGTTGGGGCTATGGCTACACCTTC. Translating gives CASSLASGWGYGYTF.

There are many counts of this clonotype. The chain uses TRBV6-1 and TRBJ2-3, with D maybe TRBD1 (5 bases). CDR1 is MNHNS and CDR2 is SASEGT in the germline V gene. The CDR3 has 11 residues. The V and J ends lost 7 bases and 6 bases respectively, with 8 bases between them. The DNA for the CDR3 is TGTGCCAGCACCCAGGGCGATACGCAGTATTTT. It translates to CASTQGDTQYF.

This clonotype turned up a few times. The gene calls are TRBV4-2 and TRBJ2-5; no firm D call. Per germline, CDR1 LGHNA and CDR2 YNFKEQ. With 1 base removed from V and 3 bases from J, the gap between germline ends came to 12 bases. The CDR3 loop spans 15 amino acids. CDR3 DNA sequence: TGTGCCAGCAGCCAAGTTGCGCGTATAGAAGAGACCCAGTACTTC. Its translation: CASSQVARIEETQYF.

This clonotype was counted a few times. The genes are TRBV29-1 and TRBJ1-4; TRBD1 might be the D (5 bases). Trimming stripped 6 bases from V and 4 bases from J, with 15 bases between. CDR3 length: 14 amino acids. Germline V gene data show CDR1 as SQVTM and CDR2 as ANQGSEA. The CDR3 sequence is CSVRPPGNNEKLFF. The DNA for the CDR3 is TGCAGCGTCCGCCCCCCAGGGAATAATGAAAAACTGTTTTTT.

As regards this clonotype: Since a much larger clone is just one base distant, this may be a read error. This CDR3 is CAISTGQGYGYTF. Written as DNA, the CDR3 is TGTGCCATCAGTACAGGACAGGGCTATGGCTACACCTTC. V gene TRBV10-3 combines with J gene TRBJ1-2; TRBD1 matches at 8 bases. The CDR3 is 13 residues long. Germline V gene data show CDR1 as ENHRY and CDR2 as SYGVKD. Trimming took 5 bases from V and 4 from J; bases not matched to a gene: 3.

This clonotype came up a few times. The gene calls are TRBV27 and TRBJ1-2; perhaps TRBD1 as D (5 bases). The germline V gene has CDR1 MNHEY and CDR2 SMNVEV (reference sequence). Trimming took 5 bases from V and 1 from J, leaving 11 bases between them. The CDR3 has 14 amino acids. The CDR3, as DNA: TGTGCCAGCAGTCACCAGGGCAATAACTATGGCTACACCTTC. It translates to CASSHQGNNYGYTF.

This clonotype was counted at least ten times. The gene calls are TRBV6-6 and TRBJ1-2, with TRBD1 matching over 9 bases. The CDR3 totals 13 residues. Losses at the gene ends were 11 bases for V and 4 bases for J; bases not matched to a gene: 8. Germline V gene data show CDR1 as MNHNY and CDR2 as SVGAGI (reference sequence). In nucleotides, the CDR3 is TGTGCCGGGAGGACAGGGGACACCTATGGCTACACCTTC. Residues: CAGRTGDTYGYTF.

There are many counts of this clonotype. J is TRBJ1-1 and V is TRBV11-2, with D perhaps matching TRBD1 (5 bases). V was trimmed by 7 bases and J by 0 bases, leaving 12 bases between them. CDR3 length: 14 residues. Germline CDR1 reads SGHAT; CDR2 reads FQNNGV. The CDR3 coding sequence is TGTGCCAGCACCAGGGTTGGCATGAACACTGAAGCTTTCTTT. Protein sequence: CASTRVGMNTEAFF.

This clonotype was counted at least ten times. The chain joins TRBV27 to TRBJ2-6; tentative D call: TRBD1 (6 bases). The CDR3 is 16 amino acids. The germline gives CDR1 MNHEY, CDR2 SMNVEV (reference sequence). Trimming took 4 bases from V and 1 from J, leaving 11 bases between them. The CDR3 nucleotides are TGTGCCAGCAGTTGGACAGTGCGATCTGGGGCCAACGTCCTGACTTTC. Its protein product is CASSWTVRSGANVLTF. Looking up the rest from reference TRBV27 and TRBJ2-6 gives the full variable domain: EAQVTQNPRYLITVTGKKLTVTCSQNMNHEYMSWYRQDPGLGLRQIYYSMNVEVTDKGDVPEGYKVSRKEKRNFPLILESPSPNQTSLYFCASSWTVRSGANVLTFGAGSRLTVL.

This clonotype was seen a few times. The CDR3 coding sequence is TGCAGCGTTACGACGGCTAACTATGGCTACACCTTC. Encoded protein: CSVTTANYGYTF. J is TRBJ1-2 and V is TRBV29-1, with D unclear. With 5 bases removed from V and 0 bases from J, the gap between germline ends came to 7 bases. CDR3 length: 12 amino acids. The germline gives CDR1 SQVTM, CDR2 ANQGSEA.